This T cell receptor beta chain was found in a study of T cells in Graves' hyperthyroidism and ophthalmopathy. Comment on this clonotype: The antigen is not known.

Source material for PBMCs was over 7.5 ml fresh peripheral blood. TCR beta CDR3 regions were amplified from RNA. Researchers ran a first-round RT-PCR on the TCR CDR3 using the HTBI primer set. MiXCR, run by TCRdb on the multiplex PCR reads, gives a single entry per CDR3 protein. The sample yields more than 300,000 distinct CDR3 sequences, 13% seen once. The length of the CDR3 is 15 residues. Trimming pared 2 bases from V and 7 bases from J, leaving 12 bases between. The germline CDR1 and CDR2 sequences are MNHEY and SVGAGI. Broader study findings: The model identified upcoming ophthalmopathy a median about 7.1 months ahead of onset. Blood also carried most thyroid clonotypes expanded above 0.001.

This TCR derives from a woman aged 18-30 years with Graves' hyperthyroidism. Material: blood. The chain employs TRBV6-5 and TRBJ1-6, with D perhaps TRBD1 (5 bases). Here the CDR3 reads CASSYAGGGNSPLHF. CDR3 DNA: TGTGCCAGCAGTTACGCCGGCGGGGGGAATTCACCCCTCCACTTT.